A selection of T cell receptor beta chains follows, all from one sample in a study of blood T cell repertoires in COVID-19. Clones were sequenced by immunoSEQ multiplex PCR, and TCRdb holds only the in-frame ones, with some missing. Seen here are 26,000 or so clones, around 90% observed once, and the top ten hold approximately 15%. The sequencing sample was made of peripheral blood. Every receptor here comes from a human donor with active COVID-19. The donor label of this sample is uncertain. CDR3s include the opening cysteine and the closing phenylalanine or tryptophan. D genes are given only for firm matches. Not all rows give a size; the values are once, few, many and, for expanded clones, a class.

>TRBV27|TRBD1|NA|TRBJ1-2
CASSRDRGYGYTF
TGTGCCAGCAGTCGGGACAGGGGATATGGCTACACCTTC
>TRBV6-6|TRBD1|few|TRBJ2-7
CASSRGTGLLGLYEQYF
TGTGCCAGCAGTCGAGGGACAGGGCTACTCGGCCTCTACGAGCAGTACTTC
>TRBV4-1|TRBD2|NA|TRBJ2-2
CASSQVTSGDGELFF
TGCGCCAGCAGCCAAGTGACTAGCGGGGACGGGGAGCTGTTTTTT
>TRBV5-1|NA|NA|TRBJ1-4
CASSLGQPRTNEKLFF
TGCGCCAGCAGCTTGGGACAGCCCCGAACTAATGAAAAACTGTTTTTT
>TRBV18|NA|NA|TRBJ2-7
CASSPTGGPYEQYF
TGTGCCAGCTCACCAACCGGGGGACCCTACGAGCAGTACTTC
>TRBV7-7|TRBD2|NA|TRBJ2-3
CASSLERGGMYTQYF
TGTGCTAGCAGCTTAGAGCGGGGGGGCATGTATACGCAGTATTTT
>TRBV6-6|TRBD2|NA|TRBJ2-7
CASSRSGVFSYEQYF
TGTGCCAGCTCTAGGAGCGGGGTCTTCTCCTACGAGCAGTACTTC
>TRBV9|NA|NA|TRBJ2-3
CASSVARLAGTDTQYF
TGTGCCAGCAGCGTAGCACGGCTAGCAGGCACAGATACGCAGTATTTT
>TRBV12-2|NA|NA|TRBJ2-5
CASRPGRAGETQYF
TGTGCAAGTCGCCCAGGAAGGGCGGGAGAGACCCAGTACTTC
>TRBV19|TRBD2|NA|TRBJ2-1
CASSPLSGGRFDEQFF
TGTGCCAGTAGTCCCCTTAGCGGGGGGCGTTTCGATGAGCAGTTCTTC